The clone carrying this T cell receptor (beta chain) was observed many times. The antigen remains undetermined. This sample stems from a study of early T cells in non-severe SARS-CoV-2 infection. For the study at large: Sequencing was performed on bulk RNA from unsorted whole blood, leaving chains unpaired.

Unique molecular identifier tags were affixed to discrete cDNA molecules. TCRdb passed the 5' RACE reads through MiXCR, listing each CDR3 protein once. This sample has about 97,000 distinct CDR3 sequences, with around 13% found just once. Germline CDR1 is LGHDT and CDR2 is YNNKEL (reference sequence). The ends were cut back, 1 base at V and 5 bases at J, with 6 bases in the middle. This CDR3 is built from 12 residues. Study-level points and caveats: VDJdb-based annotation leaned toward anti-spike CD8 responses and missed private and CD4 specificities.

Sequencing was done on a sample of whole blood. The J gene is TRBJ2-7, the V gene TRBV3-1; D is unresolved. The clonotype originates from an adult who was a healthcare worker with PCR-confirmed SARS-CoV-2 infection or an uninfected control (not recorded which). CDR3 protein: CASSQVDHEQYF. The CDR3 DNA is TGTGCCAGCAGCCAAGTCGATCACGAGCAGTACTTC.